These 26 T cell receptor beta chains were all obtained from the same sample, sequenced in a study of blood T cells in healthy people across ages (dated by TCRdb to between 2014 and 2017). Library generation was performed with 5' RACE. TCRdb records Illumina HiSeq 2500 as the sequencer. A second PCR of 7 to 11 cycles was performed with a sample-barcoded 5' primer and a J-beta primer mix. TCRdb reprocessing: public reads trimmed at Q25 with fastp, clones called with MiXCR, in-frame beta chains kept. One record per CDR3 amino acid sequence lists the most common genes and DNA. The sample table records approximately 900,000 distinct CDR3 sequences; approximately 32% of these occur just once. The top ten hold about 10% of the sample. These data are also associated with another study on T cells of mothers and their children.

The sequencing sample was made of blood. The receptors derive from a woman in her thirties or forties in good health.

Many counts were recorded for this clonotype. V is TRBV7-6 and J is TRBJ2-7; D tentatively fits TRBD1 or TRBD2 (5 bases each). This CDR3 spans 11 amino acids. CDR1 is SGHVS and CDR2 is FNYEAQ in the germline V gene. Trimming pared 3 bases from V and 6 bases from J, leaving 6 bases between. DNA for the CDR3: TGTGCCAGCAGCTTTGGGACCGAGCAGTACTTC. Protein sequence: CASSFGTEQYF.

The chain has TRBV20-1 and TRBJ1-5; D remains ambiguous. V was cut by 0 bases and J by 2 bases, with 8 bases left in between. Germline V lookup: CDR1 DFQATT, CDR2 SNEGSKA (reference sequence). The CDR3 is 14 amino acids. The CDR3, as DNA: TGCAGTGCTAGAGAGGACGTCGGCAATCAGCCCCAGCATTTT. Protein product: CSAREDVGNQPQHF.

This clonotype was picked up many times. This chain joins TRBV5-1 and TRBJ2-5, with 8 bases that match TRBD1. From germline, CDR1 is SGHRS and CDR2 YFSETQ. V dropped 2 bases and J dropped 3; count of bases not matched to a gene: 0. The CDR3 runs to 13 residues. The CDR3 loop is CASSLQGEETQYF. CDR3 in DNA: TGCGCCAGCAGCTTACAGGGGGAAGAGACCCAGTACTTC.

This clonotype was seen a handful of times. This chain links TRBV29-1 with TRBJ2-1; tentatively, D is TRBD2 (5 bases). The CDR3 covers 11 residues. The germline gives CDR1 SQVTM, CDR2 ANQGSEA. Trimming shortened V by 8 bases and J by 4 bases, and 9 bases separated the two germline ends. CDR3 loop: CSLRDYNEQFF. CDR3 DNA sequence: TGCAGCCTCCGGGATTACAATGAGCAGTTCTTC.

The table lists this clonotype with a few counts. One base away lies a much larger clone, so this may be a sequencing read error. The rearrangement uses TRBV2 and TRBJ2-5; unclear D gene. The J call may not be correct, given that the DNA end is closer to TRBJ2-7. The CDR3 loop spans 12 amino acids. Germline V gene data show CDR1 as SNHLY and CDR2 as FYNNEI. CDR3 protein: CAGSEARIEQYF. The DNA of the CDR3 is TGTGCCGGCAGTGAAGCCAGGATCGAGCAGTACTTC.

This clonotype has only a few counts. The rearrangement joins TRBV4-1 to TRBJ1-6, with D unresolved. CDR1 is MGHRA, CDR2 YSYEKL, per germline. Between the trimmed V and J ends, which lost 3 bases and 8 bases, there was a span of 8 bases. The CDR3 spans 13 residues. DNA for the CDR3: TGCGCCAGCAGCCAGCGACTCGATTCACCCCTCCACTTT. This codes for CASSQRLDSPLHF.

J is TRBJ2-5 and V is TRBV5-1, with 8 bases matching TRBD1. Germline CDR1 SGHRS, CDR2 YFSETQ. Trimming cost V 3 bases and J 5 bases; bases outside gene matches: 6. The CDR3 runs 14 residues. CDR3 DNA sequence: TGCGCCAGCAGCTGGACAGGGATAGAGGAGACCCAGTACTTC. It yields the protein CASSWTGIEETQYF.

The chain employs TRBV7-3 and TRBJ2-7; D possibly corresponds to TRBD1 (6 bases). CDR3 length: 14 amino acids. The germline V gene encodes CDR1 SGHTA and CDR2 FQGTGA. V lost 1 base, J lost 6 bases, and 13 bases lay in between. The CDR3 region has the DNA TGTGCCAGCAGCTTAATCGGGACAACGAGCGAGCAGTACTTC. Translating gives CASSLIGTTSEQYF.

The V and J genes are TRBV10-3 and TRBJ1-1; tentatively, D is TRBD1 (5 bases). Germline V gene sequence: CDR1 ENHRY, CDR2 SYGVKD. The CDR3 contains 13 residues. The V and J ends lost 3 bases and 3 bases respectively, with 8 bases between them. The CDR3, as DNA: TGTGCCATCAGTGATCGGGGGGACACTGAAGCTTTCTTT. Protein: CAISDRGDTEAFF.

This clonotype has only a few counts. The chain joins TRBV7-2 to TRBJ2-2, with 12 nucleotides matching TRBD2. Germline loops: CDR1 SGHTA, CDR2 FQGNSA. The CDR3 is 14 residues long. V gave up 6 bases and J gave up 6 bases; unmatched junction bases: 2. The CDR3 DNA reads TGTGCCAGCAGTCGACTAGCGGGGGCCGGGGAGCTGTTTTTT. This encodes CASSRLAGAGELFF. The full variable domain, with the rest looked up from reference TRBV7-2 and TRBJ2-2, is GAGVSQSPSNKVTEKGKDVELRCDPISGHTALYWYRQSLGQGLEFLIYFQGNSAPDKSGLPSDRFSAERTGGSVSTLTIQRTQQEDSAVYLCASSRLAGAGELFFGEGSRLTVL.

This clonotype was counted a few times. The chain links TRBV29-1 to TRBJ1-1, with 8 bases aligning to TRBD1. From germline, CDR1 is SQVTM and CDR2 ANQGSEA. With V trimmed by 6 bases and J by 4 bases, 4 bases remained unmatched. The CDR3 spans 12 residues. CDR3 nucleotide sequence: TGCAGCGTCGCGACAGGGGTCACTGAAGCTTTCTTT. Translation: CSVATGVTEAFF.

V usage is TRBV21-1 and J usage is TRBJ2-2; the table names TRBD1, a call not compared with the DNA. TRBV21-1 is tagged as a pseudogene. The CDR3 is 17 residues long. CDR3 DNA sequence: TGTGCCAGCAGCAAAAGGGGGGAGGACAGGGACACCGGGGAGCTGTTTTTT. Protein: CASSKRGEDRDTGELFF.

This clonotype was seen only a few times. The rearrangement uses TRBV6-2 or TRBV6-3 and TRBJ2-7; tentatively, D is TRBD1 or TRBD2 (5 bases each). The germline V gene has CDR1 MNHEY and CDR2 SVGEGT. The ends were cut back, 2 bases at V and 0 bases at J, with 14 bases in the middle. The CDR3 has 16 amino acids. The CDR3 nucleotides are TGTGCCAGCAGTTACCCCGGGACCTCGATCTCCTACGAGCAGTACTTC. Encoded protein: CASSYPGTSISYEQYF.

This sequence joins TRBV18 and TRBJ2-4, with D possibly TRBD2 on 6 matching bases. V gave up 4 bases and J gave up 5 bases, with 9 bases separating them. The length of the CDR3 is 13 residues. Germline V gene lookup returns CDR1 KGHSH and CDR2 LQKENI. In DNA, the CDR3 is TGTGCCAGCTCACAGGGACTGGAAAACATTCAGTACTTC. Translating gives CASSQGLENIQYF.

Ten or more counts support this clonotype. The chain combines TRBV6-7 with TRBJ2-5; D uncertain. TRBV6-7 is an ORF, and what it does is uncertain. V lost 0 bases to trimming and J lost 1 base, with 6 bases between them. CDR3 size: 14 residues. Here the CDR3 DNA reads TGTGCCAGCAGTTACTCTCGATCCCAAGAGACCCAGTACTTC. It encodes CASSYSRSQETQYF.

The chain has TRBV29-1 and TRBJ2-1; perhaps D is TRBD1 or TRBD2 (5 bases each). The CDR3 runs 16 residues. Trimming took off 4 bases at V and 5 bases at J, with 21 bases between the two ends. Germline CDR1 SQVTM, CDR2 ANQGSEA. The CDR3 bases are TGCAGCGTTGTCGGGGCTGGGCAGGGTAGGGACAATGAGCAGTTCTTC. It encodes CSVVGAGQGRDNEQFF.

This chain joins TRBV20-1 and TRBJ1-5, with TRBD1 as a possible D gene (5 bases). Per the germline V gene, CDR1 is DFQATT and CDR2 is SNEGSKA (reference sequence). This CDR3 spans 15 amino acids. V lost 2 bases and J 0 bases, leaving 11 bases between the germline ends. The CDR3: CSARPKQVSNQPQHF. The CDR3 DNA is TGCAGTGCTAGACCGAAACAGGTTAGCAATCAGCCCCAGCATTTT.

The chain has TRBV5-1 and TRBJ1-5, with D possibly being TRBD1 (5 bases). V was pared by 0 bases and J by 7 bases, with 11 bases between. There are 14 residues in the CDR3. Germline assignment: CDR1 SGHRS and CDR2 YFSETQ. The CDR3 region has the DNA TGCGCCAGCAGCTTGGGGGGGGTGAAACAGCCCCAGCATTTT. It specifies CASSLGGVKQPQHF.

The rearrangement links TRBV20-1 to TRBJ2-1, with 10 bases fitting TRBD1. Per the germline V gene, CDR1 is DFQATT and CDR2 is SNEGSKA (reference sequence). The CDR3 sequence is 15 residues long. With V trimmed by 5 bases and J by 2 bases, 6 bases remained unmatched. CDR3 residues: CSASRQGATYNEQFF. The CDR3 bases are TGCAGTGCTTCCCGACAGGGGGCAACCTACAATGAGCAGTTCTTC.

The V call is TRBV6-6, the J call TRBJ1-1; 7 nucleotides align to TRBD1. V shed 6 bases and J 7 bases; nucleotides not matched to a gene: 11. Per the germline V gene, CDR1 is MNHNY and CDR2 is SVGAGI (reference sequence). CDR3 length: 14 amino acids. Here the CDR3 DNA reads TGTGCCAGCAGCCAGGGGGGGGGAGGCTTTGAAGCTTTCTTT. Amino acids: CASSQGGGGFEAFF.

The table lists this clonotype with a few counts. The V call is TRBV12-3 or TRBV12-4, the J call TRBJ2-7, with TRBD1 matching 9 bases. V lost 6 bases to trimming and J lost 2 bases; unmatched junction nucleotides: 5. CDR3 length: 14 residues. CDR3 amino acids: CASRSGTGTYEQYF. The CDR3 bases are TGTGCCAGCAGGTCCGGGACAGGGACCTACGAGCAGTACTTC.

For this clonotype: This sequence may be a read error, since a much larger clone differs from it by one base. The V and J genes are TRBV7-3 and TRBJ2-5, with D maybe TRBD1 (5 bases). This CDR3 comprises 15 residues. Trimming left V 1 base short and J 11 bases short, with 20 bases between. Germline V gene sequence: CDR1 SGHTA, CDR2 FQGTGA. The CDR3 DNA sequence: TGTGCCAGCAGCTTAATGACAGCACCGAACAATGAGCAGTACTTC. It is translated as CASSLMTAPNNEQYF.

This clonotype was seen many times. The V call is TRBV20-1, the J call TRBJ2-1; 11 positions match TRBD2. The CDR3 has 16 amino acids. V lost 6 bases to trimming and J lost 9 bases; unmatched junction nucleotides: 16. Germline CDR1 reads DFQATT; CDR2 reads SNEGSKA (reference sequence). CDR3 region: CSAPDLPSGGSSEQFF. The CDR3, as DNA: TGCAGTGCCCCAGACCTGCCTAGCGGGGGGTCTTCTGAGCAGTTCTTC.

This clonotype came up a few times. The gene calls are TRBV27 and TRBJ1-5; D remains unclear. The germline CDR1 and CDR2 sequences are MNHEY and SMNVEV (reference sequence). The V gene lost 5 bases and the J gene lost 3 bases, with 17 bases spanning the gap. The CDR3 has 16 residues. The CDR3 DNA sequence: TGTGCCAGCAGTCTTTTCGGTGGGGTTACCAATCAGCCCCAGCATTTT. The encoded protein is CASSLFGGVTNQPQHF.

This clonotype was observed a few times. The V call is TRBV7-2, the J call TRBJ1-2; 11 bases align to TRBD1. The germline CDR1 and CDR2 sequences are SGHTA and FQGNSA. The ends lost 1 base at V and 8 bases at J; junction bases unmatched: 6. This CDR3 contains 15 residues. As DNA, the CDR3 is TGTGCCAGCAGCTTAGGTTCGGGACAGGGGGACGGCTACACCTTC. Its translation is CASSLGSGQGDGYTF. Complete variable domain (other parts from reference TRBV7-2 and TRBJ1-2): GAGVSQSPSNKVTEKGKDVELRCDPISGHTALYWYRQSLGQGLEFLIYFQGNSAPDKSGLPSDRFSAERTGGSVSTLTIQRTQQEDSAVYLCASSLGSGQGDGYTFGSGTRLTVV.

The V call is TRBV11-3, the J call TRBJ2-1, with D possibly being TRBD1 (5 bases). V was clipped by 5 bases and J by 4 bases, with 9 bases between them. This CDR3 is built from 13 residues. Germline CDR1 and CDR2: SGHNT and YENEEA. CDR3 DNA: TGTGCCAGCAGCACCTCAGGGTACAATGAGCAGTTCTTC. It is translated as CASSTSGYNEQFF.